A single TCR beta chain is shown here with its context. This sample stems from a study of TIL therapy for anti-PD-1-resistant metastatic lung cancer. About the study: Patients had a median age of about 50 years (range roughly 35-80).

Trimming removed 7 bases from V and 3 bases from J, with 13 bases in between. This CDR3 contains 13 residues. Germline loops: CDR1 SNHLY, CDR2 FYNNEI. The libraries were made with immunoSEQ v3. Generated by immunoSEQ multiplex PCR, the TCRdb table keeps only in-frame clones and is missing some. The sample gives approximately 53,000 clones, 79% of which show up once; more than 4.5% is in the top ten. Time point reported: pre-treatment sample, taken before nivolumab and TIL therapy. This TCR was sampled from a woman aged 30 to 85 with non-small cell lung cancer. The sample in question was blood, obtained at baseline. This sequence joins TRBV2 and TRBJ2-7; perhaps TRBD2 as D (5 bases). This CDR3 reads CASIPLGSYEQYF. Here the CDR3 DNA reads TGTGCCAGCATCCCACTGGGGAGCTACGAGCAGTACTTC.